This T cell receptor (beta chain) was sequenced during a study of shared clonotypes between healthy human individuals. Study-wide points: Sequencing depth was expected to influence donor clonotype sharing.

Original methodology: Junction-only immunoSEQ data arrived without quality scores, meaning filtering differed. Using immunoSEQ multiplex PCR, the repertoire was profiled, and TCRdb retains in-frame clones only, with some absent. V, J and clone size were drawn from that table, and D and trimming were deduced from the DNA. The data hold some 2,000,000 clones, with roughly 94% observed a single time. After removal of 3 bases from V and 7 bases from J, the junction contained 11 bases not matched to a gene. The CDR3 spans 17 residues. The germline CDR1 and CDR2 sequences are MNHNS and SASEGT. In regard to this clone: Its antigen is unknown.

The chain couples TRBV6-1 to TRBJ1-6; 8 nucleotides align to TRBD1. The sequenced material came from naive CD4+ T cells sorted from blood. Described subset: CD45RA+ positively selected. The source of this sequence is a man aged 18 to 30 in good health. For the CDR3, the DNA is TGTGCCAGCAGTGATAGAATTTGGGGACAGGCCAATTCACCCCTCCACTTT. It specifies CASSDRIWGQANSPLHF.